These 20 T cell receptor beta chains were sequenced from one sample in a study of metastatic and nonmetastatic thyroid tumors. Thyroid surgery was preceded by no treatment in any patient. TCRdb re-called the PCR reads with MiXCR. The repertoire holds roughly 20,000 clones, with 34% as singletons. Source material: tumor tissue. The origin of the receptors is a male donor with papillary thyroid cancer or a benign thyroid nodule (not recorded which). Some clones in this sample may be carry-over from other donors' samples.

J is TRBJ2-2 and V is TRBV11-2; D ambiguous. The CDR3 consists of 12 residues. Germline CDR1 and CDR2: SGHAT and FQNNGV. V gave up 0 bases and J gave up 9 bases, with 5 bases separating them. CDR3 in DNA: TGTGCCAGCAGCTTAGAAGTAAGGGAGCTGTTTTTT. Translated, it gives CASSLEVRELFF.

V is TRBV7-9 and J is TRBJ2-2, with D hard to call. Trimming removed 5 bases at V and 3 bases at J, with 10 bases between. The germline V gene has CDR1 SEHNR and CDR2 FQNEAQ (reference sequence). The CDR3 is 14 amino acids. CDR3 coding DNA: TGTGCCAGCAGCGTCCTAACGGACACCGGGGAGCTGTTTTTT. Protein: CASSVLTDTGELFF.

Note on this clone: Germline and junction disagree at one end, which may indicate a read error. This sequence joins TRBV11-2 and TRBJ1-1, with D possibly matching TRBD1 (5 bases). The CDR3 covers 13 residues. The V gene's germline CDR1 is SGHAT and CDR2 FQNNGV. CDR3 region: CARPWRRGTEDFF. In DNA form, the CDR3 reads TGTGCCAGGCCTTGGCGCCGGGGCACTGAAGATTTCTTT.

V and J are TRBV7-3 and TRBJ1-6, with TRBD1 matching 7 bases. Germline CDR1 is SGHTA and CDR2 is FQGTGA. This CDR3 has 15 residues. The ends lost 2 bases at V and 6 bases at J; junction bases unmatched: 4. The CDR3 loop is CASSLQGGVNSPLHF. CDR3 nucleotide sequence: TGTGCCAGCAGCTTACAGGGGGGTGTTAATTCACCCCTCCACTTT.

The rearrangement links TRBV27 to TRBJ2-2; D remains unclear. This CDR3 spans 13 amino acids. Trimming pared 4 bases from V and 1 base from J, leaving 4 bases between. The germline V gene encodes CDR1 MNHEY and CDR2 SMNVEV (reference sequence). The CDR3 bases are TGTGCCAGCAGTTCAGTGAACACCGGGGAGCTGTTTTTT. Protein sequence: CASSSVNTGELFF.

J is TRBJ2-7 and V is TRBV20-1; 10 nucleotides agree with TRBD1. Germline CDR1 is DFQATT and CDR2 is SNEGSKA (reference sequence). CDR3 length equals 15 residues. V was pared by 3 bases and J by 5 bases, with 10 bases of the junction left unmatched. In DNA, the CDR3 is TGCAGTGCTAGTGATTGGGACAGGGGTAGAGACGAGCAGTACTTC. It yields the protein CSASDWDRGRDEQYF.

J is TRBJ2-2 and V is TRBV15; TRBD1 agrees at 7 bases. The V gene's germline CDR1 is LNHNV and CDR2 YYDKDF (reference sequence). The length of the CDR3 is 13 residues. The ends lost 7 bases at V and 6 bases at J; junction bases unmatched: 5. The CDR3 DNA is TGTGCCACCAAGACAGGGCGGGCCGGGGAGCTGTTTTTT. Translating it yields CATKTGRAGELFF.

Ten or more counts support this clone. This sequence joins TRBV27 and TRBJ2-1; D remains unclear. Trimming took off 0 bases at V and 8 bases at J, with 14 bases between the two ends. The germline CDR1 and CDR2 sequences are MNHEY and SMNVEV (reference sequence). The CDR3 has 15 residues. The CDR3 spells CASSLSTANAHEQFF. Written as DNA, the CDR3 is TGTGCCAGCAGTTTATCCACAGCGAATGCACATGAGCAGTTCTTC.

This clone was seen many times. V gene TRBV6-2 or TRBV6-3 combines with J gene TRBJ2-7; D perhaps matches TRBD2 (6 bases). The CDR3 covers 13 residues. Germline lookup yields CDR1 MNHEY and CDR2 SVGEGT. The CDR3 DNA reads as TGTGGGGTACGGGGGAGGTCCCCCTACGAGCAGTACTTC. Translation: CGVRGRSPYEQYF.

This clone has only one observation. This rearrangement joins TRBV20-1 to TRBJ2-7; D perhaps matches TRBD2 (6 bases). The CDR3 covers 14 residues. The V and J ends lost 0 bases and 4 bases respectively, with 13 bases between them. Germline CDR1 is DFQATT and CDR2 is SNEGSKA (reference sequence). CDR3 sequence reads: CSARDGGRRYEQYF. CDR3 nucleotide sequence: TGCAGTGCTAGAGATGGGGGGAGAAGGTACGAGCAGTACTTC.

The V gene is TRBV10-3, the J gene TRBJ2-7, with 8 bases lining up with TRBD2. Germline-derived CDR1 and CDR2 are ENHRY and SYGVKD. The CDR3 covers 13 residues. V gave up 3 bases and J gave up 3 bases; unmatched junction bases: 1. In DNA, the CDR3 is TGTGCCATCAGTGACGGGAGGGACTACGAGCAGTACTTC. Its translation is CAISDGRDYEQYF.

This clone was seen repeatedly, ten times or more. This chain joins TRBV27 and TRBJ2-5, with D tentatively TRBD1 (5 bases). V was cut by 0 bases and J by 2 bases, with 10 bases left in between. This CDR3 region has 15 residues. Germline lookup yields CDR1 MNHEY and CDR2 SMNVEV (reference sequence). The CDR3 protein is CASSLSGRAQETQYF. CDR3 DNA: TGTGCCAGCAGTTTATCGGGCAGGGCACAAGAGACCCAGTACTTC.

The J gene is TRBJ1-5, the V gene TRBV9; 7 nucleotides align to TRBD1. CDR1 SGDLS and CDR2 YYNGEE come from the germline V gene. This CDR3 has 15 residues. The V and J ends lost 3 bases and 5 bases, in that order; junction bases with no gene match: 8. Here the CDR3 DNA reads TGTGCCAGCAGCGCGACGACAGGGCCCCATCAGCCCCAGCATTTT. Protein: CASSATTGPHQPQHF.

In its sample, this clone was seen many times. This CDR3 reads CASSEDAFREKLFF. The CDR3 DNA reads TGTGCCAGCAGTGAGGACGCGTTTAGGGAAAAACTGTTTTTT. The chain has TRBV2 and TRBJ1-4; D is ambiguous. Germline loops: CDR1 SNHLY, CDR2 FYNNEI. V was cut by 3 bases and J by 8 bases, with 13 bases left in between. The CDR3 consists of 14 residues.

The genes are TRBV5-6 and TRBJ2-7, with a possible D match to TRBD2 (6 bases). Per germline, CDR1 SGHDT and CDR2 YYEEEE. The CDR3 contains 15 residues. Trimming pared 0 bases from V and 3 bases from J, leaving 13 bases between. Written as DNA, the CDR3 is TGTGCCAGCAGCTTGGTCGGGGGAACGAACTACGAGCAGTACTTC. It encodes CASSLVGGTNYEQYF.

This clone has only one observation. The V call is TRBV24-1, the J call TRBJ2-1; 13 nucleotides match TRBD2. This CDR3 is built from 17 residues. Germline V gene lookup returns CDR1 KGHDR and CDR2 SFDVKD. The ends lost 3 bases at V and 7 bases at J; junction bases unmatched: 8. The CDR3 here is CATSDTSGRARLNEQFF. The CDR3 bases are TGTGCCACCAGTGATACTAGCGGGAGGGCGAGACTTAATGAGCAGTTCTTC.

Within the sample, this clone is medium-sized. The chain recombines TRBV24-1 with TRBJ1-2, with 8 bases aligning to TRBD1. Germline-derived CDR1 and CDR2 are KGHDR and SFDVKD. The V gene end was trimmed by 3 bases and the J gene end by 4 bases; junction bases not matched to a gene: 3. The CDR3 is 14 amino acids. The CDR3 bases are TGTGCCACCAGTGATGCGACAGGGGTCTATGGCTACACCTTC. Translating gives CATSDATGVYGYTF.

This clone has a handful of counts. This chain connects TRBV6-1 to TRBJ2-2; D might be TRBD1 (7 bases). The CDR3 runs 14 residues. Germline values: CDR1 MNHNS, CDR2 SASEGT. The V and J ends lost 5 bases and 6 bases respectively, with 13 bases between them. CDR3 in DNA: TGTGCCAGCAGTATAACAGGGGAGGCCGGGGAGCTGTTTTTT. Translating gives CASSITGEAGELFF.

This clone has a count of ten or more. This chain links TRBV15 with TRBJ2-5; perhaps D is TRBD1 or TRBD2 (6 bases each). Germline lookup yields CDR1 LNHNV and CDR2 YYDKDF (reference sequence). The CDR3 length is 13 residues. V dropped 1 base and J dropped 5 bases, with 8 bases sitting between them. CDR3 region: CATSRGRGETQYF. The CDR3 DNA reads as TGTGCCACCAGCAGAGGGAGGGGGGAGACCCAGTACTTC. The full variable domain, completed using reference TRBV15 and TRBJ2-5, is DAMVIQNPRYQVTQFGKPVTLSCSQTLNHNVMYWYQQKSSQAPKLLFHYYDKDFNNEADTPDNFQSRRPNTSFCFLDIRSPGLGDTAMYLCATSRGRGETQYFGPGTRLLVL.

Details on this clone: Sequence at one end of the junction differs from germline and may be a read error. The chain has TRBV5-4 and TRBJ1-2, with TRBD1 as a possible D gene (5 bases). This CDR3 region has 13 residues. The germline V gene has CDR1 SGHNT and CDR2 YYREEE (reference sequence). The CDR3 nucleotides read TGTGCCGGCAGCTTGGGACGTCGGTATGGCTACACCTTC. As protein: CAGSLGRRYGYTF.